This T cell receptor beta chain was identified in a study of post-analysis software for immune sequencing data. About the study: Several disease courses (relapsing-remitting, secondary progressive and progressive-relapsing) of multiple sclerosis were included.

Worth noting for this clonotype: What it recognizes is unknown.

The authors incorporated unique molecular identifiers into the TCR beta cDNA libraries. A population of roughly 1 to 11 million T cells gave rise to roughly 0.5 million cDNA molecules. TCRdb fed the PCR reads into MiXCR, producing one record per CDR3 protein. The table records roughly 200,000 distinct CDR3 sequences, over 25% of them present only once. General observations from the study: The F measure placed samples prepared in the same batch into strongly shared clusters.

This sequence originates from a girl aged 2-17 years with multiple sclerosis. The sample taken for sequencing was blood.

In DNA, the CDR3 is TGTGCCAGCAGTGAAGTGAGTCAAGGTAATCAGCCCCAGCATTTT. Encoded protein: CASSEVSQGNQPQHF. V usage is TRBV6-1 and J usage is TRBJ1-5; D uncertain. CDR3 length equals 15 residues. CDR1 is MNHNS and CDR2 is SASEGT in the germline V gene. V lost 1 base, J lost 4 bases, and 11 bases lay in between.